This TCR beta chain was sequenced in a study of blood T cells in healthy people across ages. It was with a sample-barcoded 5' primer and a J-beta primer mix that a second PCR of about 6 to 12 cycles was run. In TCRdb, the 5' RACE reads were re-called with MiXCR into one record per CDR3 protein. The repertoire includes some 1 million distinct CDR3 sequences, 45% of them detected once, and approximately 19% sits in the top ten. Study-level findings and limits: CMV status of donors was not determined, possibly confounding expanded clonotype changes. Age showed a roughly linear inverse relationship with TCR beta diversity per million T cells. Diversity was higher, and naive CD4+ cells more numerous, in long-lived donors than in aged donors. Conclusively comparing naive with antigen-experienced cells was impossible with unsorted PBMCs.

This clonotype was counted between two and nine times. Its antigen remains unknown. V lost 3 bases and J 2 bases, leaving 11 bases between the germline ends. CDR3 length: 15 amino acids. CDR1 SEHNR and CDR2 FQNEAQ come from the germline V gene (reference sequence). Sequenced input: blood. The V gene is TRBV7-9, the J gene TRBJ2-1, with D unclear. This TCR came from a woman aged 60-75 years in good health. The CDR3: CASSFAAVTYNEQFF. Here the CDR3 DNA reads TGTGCCAGCAGCTTCGCGGCCGTTACCTACAATGAGCAGTTCTTC.